A selection of T cell receptor beta chains follows, all from one sample in a study of graft-versus-host responses after intestinal transplantation. The table came from immunoSEQ multiplex PCR; TCRdb's copy has only in-frame clones and leaves some out. The profile shows some 64,000 clones, roughly 90% of them singletons. Their specific antigens are unknown. Sequencing used unstimulated CD8+ T cells sorted from spleen or lymph node cells, obtained before transplant. These receptors originate from a human donor who was the organ donor for an intestinal transplant. The CDR3 runs from the conserved cysteine through the conserved F or W. D genes are given only for firm matches. Expanded clones get a size class; other rows say once, few or many, or leave the size out.

V gene	J gene	clone size	D gene	CDR3 protein	CDR3 DNA
TRBV6-6	TRBJ2-3	NA	TRBD2	CASSRTPGLAGDTQYF	TGTGCCAGCAGCCGCACGCCGGGACTAGCGGGAGATACGCAGTATTTT
TRBV5-4	TRBJ2-7	NA	TRBD2	CASRGTSGNQAYEQYF	TGTGCCAGCAGGGGGACTAGCGGGAACCAAGCCTACGAGCAGTACTTC
TRBV2	TRBJ2-2	NA	TRBD2	CASSEAGLANTGELFF	TGTGCCAGCAGTGAGGCGGGACTAGCGAACACCGGGGAGCTGTTTTTT
TRBV28	TRBJ2-7	once	TRBD1	CASRAPGTGSYYEQYF	TGTGCCAGCAGGGCACCCGGGACAGGGAGTTACTACGAGCAGTACTTC
TRBV28	TRBJ1-1	NA	TRBD1	CASRGTGAISEAFF	TGTGCCAGCAGGGGGACAGGGGCGATCTCTGAAGCTTTCTTT
TRBV4-1	TRBJ1-1	NA	TRBD1	CASSSSGQGGTEAFF	TGCGCCAGCAGTAGTTCGGGACAGGGGGGGACTGAAGCTTTCTTT
TRBV7-2	TRBJ2-1	NA	TRBD2	CASSLDLKAGFLYNEQFF	TGTGCCAGCAGCTTAGACCTTAAAGCGGGATTCTTGTACAATGAGCAGTTCTTC
TRBV2	TRBJ2-7	NA	TRBD2	CASSETSRSYEQYF	TGTGCCAGCAGTGAGACTAGCAGGTCCTACGAGCAGTACTTC
TRBV19	TRBJ1-2	NA	TRBD1	CASSTNRDRTYGYTF	TGTGCCAGTAGTACGAACCGGGACAGGACCTATGGCTACACCTTC
TRBV13	TRBJ1-1	NA	NA	CASSLGGAEAFF	TGTGCCAGCAGCTTGGGGGGGGCTGAAGCTTTCTTT
TRBV7-2	TRBJ1-5	NA	NA	CASSLSTGGDQPQHF	TGTGCCAGCAGCTTATCAACTGGGGGCGATCAGCCCCAGCATTTT
TRBV19	TRBJ2-2	NA	TRBD1	CASSTTGGAEGELFF	TGTGCCAGTAGTACCACAGGGGGCGCGGAAGGGGAGCTGTTTTTT
TRBV6-5	TRBJ2-1	NA	TRBD2	CASRLAGSSYNEQFF	TGTGCCAGCAGACTAGCGGGGAGCTCCTACAATGAGCAGTTCTTC
TRBV10-3	TRBJ1-4	NA	NA	CAISESGGDGKLFF	TGTGCCATCAGTGAGTCTGGGGGCGACGGAAAACTGTTTTTT
TRBV6-1	TRBJ2-2	NA	TRBD1	CASRSGTGATGELFF	TGTGCCAGCAGGTCCGGGACAGGGGCCACCGGGGAGCTGTTTTTT
TRBV7-2	TRBJ2-2	NA	NA	CASSLRTGELFF	TGTGCCAGCAGCCTCAGAACCGGGGAGCTGTTTTTT
TRBV27	TRBJ1-6	NA	NA	CASSWNRSSYNSPLHF	TGTGCCAGCAGTTGGAATAGGAGCTCCTATAATTCACCCCTCCACTTT
TRBV14	TRBJ1-1	NA	NA	CASSQVHYYTEAFF	TGTGCCAGCAGCCAAGTACATTATTACACTGAAGCTTTCTTT
TRBV7-2	TRBJ2-7	once	NA	CASSLGAWSYEQYF	TGTGCCAGCAGCTTGGGGGCATGGAGCTACGAGCAGTACTTC
TRBV30	TRBJ2-1	NA	NA	CAWWGGGELMRDEQFF	TGTGCCTGGTGGGGTGGGGGCGAGCTAATGAGAGATGAGCAGTTCTTC
TRBV28	TRBJ2-1	NA	NA	CASSWPGQYYNEQFF	TGTGCCAGCAGTTGGCCGGGACAATACTACAATGAGCAGTTCTTC
TRBV27	TRBJ2-1	NA	TRBD1	CASSLVRTGGEQFF	TGTGCCAGCAGTTTAGTTAGGACAGGGGGGGAGCAGTTCTTC
TRBV5-6	TRBJ2-1	NA	NA	CASSLTGSYNEQFF	TGTGCCAGCAGCCTGACAGGCTCCTACAATGAGCAGTTCTTC
TRBV10-1	TRBJ2-2	NA	NA	CASEGQTGELFF	TGCGCCAGCGAGGGCCAGACCGGGGAGCTGTTTTTT
TRBV13	TRBJ1-3	NA	TRBD1	CASSARTGGAKGNTIYF	TGTGCCAGCAGCGCCCGGACAGGGGGCGCCAAGGGAAACACCATATATTTT
TRBV19	TRBJ2-3	once	NA	CASSITAWETADTQYF	TGTGCCAGTAGTATTACCGCCTGGGAGACTGCCGATACGCAGTATTTT
TRBV10-3	TRBJ2-1	NA	TRBD2	CAISDPTNLAGGRYNEQFF	TGTGCCATCAGTGACCCGACTAACTTAGCGGGAGGGCGCTACAATGAGCAGTTCTTC
TRBV9	TRBJ2-1	NA	TRBD1	CASSIQPGQGRNEQFF	TGTGCCAGCAGCATTCAACCGGGACAGGGTAGGAATGAGCAGTTCTTC